This T cell receptor (beta chain) was identified during a study of blood T cells in healthy people across ages. The sample providers were healthy Caucasian people from Russia, aged about 6 to 90. Each sample gave at least 6 million isolated PBMCs. This clonotype was observed a handful of times. Next came a second PCR, run for roughly 7 to 12 cycles, which used a sample-barcoded 5' primer along with a J-beta primer mix. One entry per CDR3 protein, called by TCRdb with MiXCR from the 5' RACE reads. In the table there are 1.5 million to 2 million distinct CDR3 sequences, around 35% of which are singletons. The germline V and J ends were trimmed by 6 bases and 1 base, with 12 bases remaining between them. Germline V CDR1 and CDR2: DFQATT, SNEGSKA (reference sequence). The CDR3 is 13 residues long.

The sequenced sample consisted of blood. The source of this sequence is a woman younger than 45 in good health. The chain couples TRBV20-1 to TRBJ1-1; weak D call: TRBD1 (5 bases). The DNA for the CDR3 is TGCAGTGCCTGGGGGACGGAGAACACTGAAGCTTTCTTT. It is translated as CSAWGTENTEAFF.